The next 7 T cell receptor beta chains were all read from a single sample in a study of cytomegalovirus exposure and HLA in healthy donors. The PCR employed 60 Vbeta primers together with 13 Jbeta primers. Some clones are missing from TCRdb's copy, which holds only in-frame ones; the method was immunoSEQ multiplex PCR. The sample carries around 170,000 clones, about 81% recorded once. The specimen sequenced was PBMCs. All receptors derive from a woman aged 18-29 years in good health and CMV-seronegative.

This clone was detected only a few times. The chain employs TRBV13 and TRBJ1-1, with D hard to call. V lost 5 bases and J lost 7, with 11 bases in between. This CDR3 has 12 residues. Germline V gene lookup returns CDR1 PRHDT and CDR2 FYEKMQ (reference sequence). The CDR3 nucleotides are TGTGCCAGCAGCGAAAACCCCAGTGAAGCTTTCTTT. Translation: CASSENPSEAFF. Looking up the rest from reference TRBV13 and TRBJ1-1 gives the full variable domain: AAGVIQSPRHLIKEKRETATLKCYPIPRHDTVYWYQQGPGQDPQFLISFYEKMQSDKGSIPDRFSAQQFSDYHSELNMSSLELGDSALYFCASSENPSEAFFGQGTRLTVV.

The chain links TRBV27 to TRBJ1-1; the match to TRBD1 covers 7 bases. Germline V gene data show CDR1 as MNHEY and CDR2 as SMNVEV (reference sequence). The junction had 10 bases not matched to a gene; V was cut back by 0 bases and J by 3 bases. The CDR3 totals 17 residues. The CDR3 spells CASSLSGRQGVHTEAFF. Here the CDR3 DNA reads TGTGCCAGCAGTTTATCGGGTCGGCAGGGGGTCCACACTGAAGCTTTCTTT.

The chain employs TRBV11-2 and TRBJ1-2; 10 positions match TRBD1. The CDR3 has 15 amino acids. The germline CDR1 and CDR2 sequences are SGHAT and FQNNGV. The V gene end was trimmed by 3 bases and the J gene end by 3 bases; junction bases not matched to a gene: 4. CDR3: CASSFGQGVDYGYTF. For the CDR3, the DNA is TGTGCCAGCAGCTTCGGACAGGGGGTAGACTATGGCTACACCTTC.

The chain has TRBV27 and TRBJ2-5; 10 nucleotides align to TRBD1. The end of the DNA fits TRBJ2-7 better, so the J call may be wrong. The CDR3 is 15 amino acids. Germline V gene sequence: CDR1 MNHEY, CDR2 SMNVEV (reference sequence). The DNA of the CDR3 is TGTGCCAGCAGTTTATTTCGGACAGGGGGCTACGAGCAGTACTTC. It yields the protein CASSLFRTGGYEQYF.

The chain carries TRBV5-8 and TRBJ2-1; 9 bases fit TRBD2. Germline loops: CDR1 SGHTS, CDR2 YDEGEE. The V gene end was trimmed by 7 bases and the J gene end by 5 bases; junction bases not matched to a gene: 10. The length of the CDR3 is 15 residues. CDR3 protein: CASSVFGLANNEQFF. In DNA form, the CDR3 reads TGTGCCAGCTCCGTTTTCGGACTAGCGAACAATGAGCAGTTCTTC.

The gene calls are TRBV27 and TRBJ1-5; D not resolved. Germline CDR1 MNHEY, CDR2 SMNVEV (reference sequence). The V gene lost 7 bases and the J gene lost 3 bases, with 13 bases spanning the gap. This CDR3 is built from 14 residues. CDR3 sequence (DNA): TGTGCCAGCACCGGTCACGACTACAATCAGCCCCAGCATTTT. Translation gives CASTGHDYNQPQHF.

The rearrangement joins TRBV7-2 to TRBJ2-1; D might be TRBD2 (6 bases). The CDR3 runs 12 residues. Per germline, CDR1 SGHTA and CDR2 FQGNSA. Trimming removed 7 bases from V and 13 bases from J, with 17 bases in between. As DNA, the CDR3 is TGTGCCAGCACCGACATGCGGAGGGGCCAGTTCTTC. Amino acids: CASTDMRRGQFF.